The rows below give T cell receptor beta chains drawn from one sample of a study of cytomegalovirus exposure and HLA in healthy donors. TCRdb's copy holds only in-frame clones and misses some; the assay was immunoSEQ multiplex PCR. The sample has about 130,000 clones; approximately 80% are singletons. The sequenced material came from PBMCs. These receptors originate from a man aged 25-45 years in good health and CMV-seronegative. Both conserved end residues are part of each CDR3. The order of the fields is J gene, clone size, V gene, D gene, CDR3 protein, CDR3 DNA. A D gene is named only where the DNA matches it firmly. Not all rows give a size; the values are once, few, many and, for expanded clones, a class.

J gene: TRBJ2-7
clone size: few
V gene: TRBV7-9
D gene: TRBD1
CDR3 protein: CASSLVTGVRSYEQYF
CDR3 DNA: TGTGCCAGCAGCTTAGTTACAGGGGTCCGGAGCTACGAGCAGTACTTC

J gene: TRBJ2-1
clone size: once
V gene: TRBV7-9
D gene: .
CDR3 protein: CASSLDSLLPNEQFF
CDR3 DNA: TGTGCCAGCAGCTTAGACTCGCTCCTCCCCAATGAGCAGTTCTTC

J gene: TRBJ1-4
clone size: few
V gene: TRBV10-1
D gene: TRBD1
CDR3 protein: CASRGTGSEKLFF
CDR3 DNA: TGCGCCAGCAGGGGGACAGGGAGCGAAAAACTGTTTTTT

J gene: TRBJ1-5
clone size: once
V gene: TRBV19
D gene: TRBD1
CDR3 protein: CASRVATGGFQPQHF
CDR3 DNA: TGTGCCAGTAGGGTCGCGACAGGGGGTTTTCAGCCCCAGCATTTT

J gene: TRBJ2-5
clone size: .
V gene: TRBV5-6
D gene: TRBD1
CDR3 protein: CASSLGQQGGTQYF
CDR3 DNA: TGTGCCAGCAGCTTGGGCCAACAGGGGGGGACCCAGTACTTC

J gene: TRBJ1-1
clone size: .
V gene: TRBV19
D gene: .
CDR3 protein: CASSIGARNTEAFF
CDR3 DNA: TGTGCCAGTAGTATAGGAGCGAGGAACACTGAAGCTTTCTTT

J gene: TRBJ1-2
clone size: .
V gene: TRBV27
D gene: .
CDR3 protein: CASGGWGVGGYGYTF
CDR3 DNA: TGTGCCAGCGGCGGGTGGGGGGTCGGGGGCTATGGCTACACCTTC

J gene: TRBJ2-1
clone size: few
V gene: TRBV30
D gene: .
CDR3 protein: CAWSVHNYNEQFF
CDR3 DNA: TGTGCCTGGAGTGTACACAACTACAATGAGCAGTTCTTC

J gene: TRBJ2-4
clone size: .
V gene: TRBV27
D gene: TRBD1
CDR3 protein: CASSWDSQNIQYF
CDR3 DNA: TGTGCCAGCAGTTGGGACAGCCAAAACATTCAGTACTTC

J gene: TRBJ2-7
clone size: .
V gene: TRBV7-9
D gene: TRBD2
CDR3 protein: CASTRLAVPYEQYF
CDR3 DNA: TGTGCCAGCACCCGACTAGCGGTCCCCTACGAGCAGTACTTC

J gene: TRBJ2-7
clone size: .
V gene: TRBV5-6
D gene: .
CDR3 protein: CASSLGWQNYEQYF
CDR3 DNA: TGTGCCAGCAGCTTGGGGTGGCAGAACTACGAGCAGTACTTC

J gene: TRBJ2-7
clone size: .
V gene: TRBV2
D gene: .
CDR3 protein: CASSERGAGLYEQYF
CDR3 DNA: TGTGCCAGCAGTGAACGGGGGGCGGGACTGTACGAGCAGTACTTC